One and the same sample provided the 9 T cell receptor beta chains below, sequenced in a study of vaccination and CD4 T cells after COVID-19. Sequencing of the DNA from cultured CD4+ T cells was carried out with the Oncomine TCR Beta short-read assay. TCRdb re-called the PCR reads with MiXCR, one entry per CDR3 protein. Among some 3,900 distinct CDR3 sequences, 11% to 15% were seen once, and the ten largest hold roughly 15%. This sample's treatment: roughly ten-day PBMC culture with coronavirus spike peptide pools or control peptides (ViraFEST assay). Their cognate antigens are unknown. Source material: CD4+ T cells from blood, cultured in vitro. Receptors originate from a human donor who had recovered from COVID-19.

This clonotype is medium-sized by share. CDR3 loop: CASRLTGRAEAFF. CDR3 in DNA: TGTGCCAGTAGGTTGACAGGGCGAGCTGAAGCTTTCTTT. The chain joins TRBV19 to TRBJ1-1; 7 bases are a match to TRBD1. The CDR3 extends over 13 amino acids. V gave up 6 bases and J gave up 6 bases; unmatched junction bases: 7. Germline V gives CDR1 LNHDA, CDR2 SQIVND (reference sequence).

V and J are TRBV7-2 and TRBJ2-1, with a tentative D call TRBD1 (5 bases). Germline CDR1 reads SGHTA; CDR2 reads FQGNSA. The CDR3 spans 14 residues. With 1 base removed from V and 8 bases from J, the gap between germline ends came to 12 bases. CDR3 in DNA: TGTGCCAGCAGCTTAGTCAGGGTGGGTTATGAGCAGTTCTTC. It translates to CASSLVRVGYEQFF.

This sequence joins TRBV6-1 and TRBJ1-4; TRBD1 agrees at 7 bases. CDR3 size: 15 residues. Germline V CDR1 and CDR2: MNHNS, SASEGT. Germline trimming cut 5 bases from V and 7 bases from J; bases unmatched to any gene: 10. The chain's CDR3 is CASSRMTGWGEKLFF. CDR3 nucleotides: TGTGCCAGCAGTCGTATGACAGGGTGGGGTGAAAAACTGTTTTTT.

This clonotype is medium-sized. The CDR3 spells CASSPGLQETQYF. In DNA, the CDR3 is TGTGCCAGCTCACCCGGGCTCCAAGAGACCCAGTACTTC. This chain uses TRBV18 with TRBJ2-5; D ambiguous. Germline loops: CDR1 KGHSH, CDR2 LQKENI. This CDR3 comprises 13 residues. Trimming pared 3 bases from V and 1 base from J, leaving 6 bases between.

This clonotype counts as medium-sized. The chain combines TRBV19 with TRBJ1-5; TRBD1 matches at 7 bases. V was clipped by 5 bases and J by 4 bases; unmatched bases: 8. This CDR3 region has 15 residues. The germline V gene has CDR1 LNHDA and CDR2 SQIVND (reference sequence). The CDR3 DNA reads TGTGCCAGTAGTCCAGGGGCAGGGGGGAATCAGCCCCAGCATTTT. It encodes CASSPGAGGNQPQHF.

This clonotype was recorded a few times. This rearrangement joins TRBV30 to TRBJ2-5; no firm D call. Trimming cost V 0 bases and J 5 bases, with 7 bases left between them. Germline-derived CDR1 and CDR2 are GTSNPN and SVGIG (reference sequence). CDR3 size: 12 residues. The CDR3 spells CAWSVGGETQYF. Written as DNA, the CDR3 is TGTGCCTGGAGTGTCGGTGGCGAGACCCAGTACTTC.

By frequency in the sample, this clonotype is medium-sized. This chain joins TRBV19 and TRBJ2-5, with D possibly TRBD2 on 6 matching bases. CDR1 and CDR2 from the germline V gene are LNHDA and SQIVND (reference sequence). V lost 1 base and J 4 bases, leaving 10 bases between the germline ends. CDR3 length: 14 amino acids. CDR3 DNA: TGTGCCAGTAGTATAGCGGGCGGGGTAGAGACCCAGTACTTC. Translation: CASSIAGGVETQYF.

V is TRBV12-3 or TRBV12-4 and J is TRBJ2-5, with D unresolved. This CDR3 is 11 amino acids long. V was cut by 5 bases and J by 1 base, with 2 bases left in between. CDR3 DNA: TGTGCCAGCAGTGCCCAAGAGACCCAGTACTTC. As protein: CASSAQETQYF.

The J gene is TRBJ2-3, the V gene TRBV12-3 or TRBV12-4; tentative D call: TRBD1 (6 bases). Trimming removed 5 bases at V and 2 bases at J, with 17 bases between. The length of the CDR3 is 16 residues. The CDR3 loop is CASSRGNWVYTDTQYF. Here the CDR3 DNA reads TGTGCCAGCAGTAGGGGGAATTGGGTTTACACAGATACGCAGTATTTT.